Listed here are 29 T cell receptor beta chains from one sample, sequenced in a study of beta chain features in type 1 diabetes (dated by TCRdb to 2017 to 2018). The library was made by the immunoSEQ multiplex PCR assay. The entire isolated RNA was reverse transcribed using the High Capacity cDNA Reverse Transcription Kit, and thus expressed TCRB transcripts were sequenced. TCRdb took over this immuneACCESS table, retaining in-frame rearrangements with V and J assigned. Such tables are incomplete; in checked studies, under half of the missing clones stem from an unresolved V gene, and the remainder is unexplained. The sample includes about 38,000 clones, with about 65% observed a single time. The ten largest account for 2% of the sample. The sample consisted of Tregs from blood. The cell subset or site label of this sample denotes: regulatory CD4+ T cells. All receptors come from a woman younger than 45 in good health.

The V gene is TRBV19, the J gene TRBJ2-1, with TRBD2 matching over 10 bases. Germline CDR1 is LNHDA and CDR2 is SQIVND (reference sequence). This CDR3 contains 16 residues. With 4 bases clipped from V and 2 bases from J, the junction kept 5 bases outside the gene matches. For the CDR3, the DNA is TGTGCCAGTAGTACTTCGGGGACTAGCGCCTACAATGAGCAGTTCTTC. It yields the protein CASSTSGTSAYNEQFF.

This clone has only a few counts. The rearrangement uses TRBV19 and TRBJ1-1; weak D call: TRBD1 (6 bases). With 5 bases removed from V and 1 base from J, the gap between germline ends came to 11 bases. Germline V gives CDR1 LNHDA, CDR2 SQIVND (reference sequence). This CDR3 comprises 14 residues. CDR3 amino acids: CASSPDRWNTEAFF. CDR3 nucleotides: TGTGCCAGTAGTCCGGACAGATGGAACACTGAAGCTTTCTTT.

This clone is classed as medium-sized. The chain links TRBV2 to TRBJ2-2; D gene uncertain. Trimming shortened V by 2 bases and J by 1 base, and 5 bases separated the two germline ends. From germline, CDR1 is SNHLY and CDR2 FYNNEI. The CDR3 runs 14 residues. The CDR3 DNA sequence: TGTGCCAGCAGTGAACCCGGGAACACCGGGGAGCTGTTTTTT. Protein product: CASSEPGNTGELFF.

The CDR3 nucleotides read TGTGCCAGCAGTTTATTGTGGGGCGCAGGCACTGAAGCTTTCTTT. This sequence encodes CASSLLWGAGTEAFF. V usage is TRBV27 and J usage is TRBJ1-1; possibly TRBD1 for D (5 bases). Germline V gene data show CDR1 as MNHEY and CDR2 as SMNVEV (reference sequence). The CDR3 is made up of 15 amino acids. V lost 1 base and J lost 4, with 13 bases in between.

The rearrangement links TRBV7-2 to TRBJ1-1; a possible D gene is TRBD1 (6 bases). The CDR3 spans 18 residues. Germline V gene sequence: CDR1 SGHTA, CDR2 FQGNSA. V dropped 1 base and J dropped 3 bases, with 21 bases sitting between them. The CDR3 region has the DNA TGTGCCAGCAGCTTAGTGGCGCAGGGGCTATTGGGGGACACTGAAGCTTTCTTT. Translating gives CASSLVAQGLLGDTEAFF.

The gene calls are TRBV15 and TRBJ2-3; D is perhaps TRBD2 (5 bases). Germline CDR1 is LNHNV and CDR2 is YYDKDF (reference sequence). This CDR3 is built from 17 residues. Trimming removed 0 bases at V and 2 bases at J, with 15 bases between. CDR3 coding DNA: TGTGCCACCAGCAGAGATAGAACAGCAGCGGCCACAGATACGCAGTATTTT. Protein: CATSRDRTAAATDTQYF.

This clone appeared a few times. This chain links TRBV11-3 with TRBJ2-7, with D maybe TRBD2 (5 bases). V was trimmed by 5 bases and J by 5 bases, leaving 19 bases between them. The germline CDR1 and CDR2 sequences are SGHNT and YENEEA. This CDR3 comprises 15 residues. CDR3 DNA: TGTGCCAGCAGCGCCATGAGGGTGGATGTCCACGAGCAGTACTTC. This encodes CASSAMRVDVHEQYF.

J is TRBJ2-6 and V is TRBV23-1; 10 bases agree with TRBD1. TRBV23-1 falls under the ORF class, with uncertain function. The junction had 4 bases not matched to a gene; V was cut back by 3 bases and J by 2 bases. This CDR3 spans 17 amino acids. The CDR3 DNA sequence: TGCGCCAGCAGTCATGCCGGGACAGGGGCTGGGGCCAACGTCCTGACTTTC. It yields the protein CASSHAGTGAGANVLTF.

This rearrangement joins TRBV4-2 to TRBJ2-1, with 11 positions matching TRBD1. V was pared by 8 bases and J by 2 bases, with 8 bases of the junction left unmatched. The CDR3 runs to 16 residues. Per the germline V gene, CDR1 is LGHNA and CDR2 is YNFKEQ. The CDR3: CASRNGQGAAYNEQFF. The CDR3 coding sequence is TGTGCCAGCCGGAATGGACAGGGGGCAGCCTACAATGAGCAGTTCTTC.

The chain is built from TRBV7-2 and TRBJ2-4; D may be TRBD2 (5 bases). CDR3 length equals 15 residues. The germline CDR1 and CDR2 sequences are SGHTA and FQGNSA. Trimming stripped 5 bases from V and 7 bases from J, with 18 bases between. CDR3 in amino acids: CASSRGPTTGNIQYF. Here the CDR3 DNA reads TGTGCCAGCAGCAGAGGGCCAACTACCGGGAACATTCAGTACTTC. Together with reference TRBV7-2 and TRBJ2-4, the CDR3 gives the full variable domain: GAGVSQSPSNKVTEKGKDVELRCDPISGHTALYWYRQSLGQGLEFLIYFQGNSAPDKSGLPSDRFSAERTGGSVSTLTIQRTQQEDSAVYLCASSRGPTTGNIQYFGAGTRLSVL.

The rearrangement links TRBV6-6 to TRBJ1-2; D may be TRBD1 (5 bases). The V end was cut by 0 bases, the J end by 9 bases, with 11 bases between. The CDR3 loop spans 13 amino acids. CDR1 is MNHNY and CDR2 is SVGAGI in the germline V gene (reference sequence). CDR3 protein: CASSYSRGESYTF. In nucleotides, the CDR3 is TGTGCCAGCAGTTACTCGCGGGGGGAGAGCTACACCTTC.

This clone has just a few counts. This chain links TRBV28 with TRBJ2-1; D possibly corresponds to TRBD2 (6 bases). Trimming cost V 5 bases and J 5 bases, with 16 bases left between them. The CDR3 length is 15 residues. Germline assignment: CDR1 MDHEN and CDR2 SYDVKM. CDR3 sequence (DNA): TGTGCCAGCAGTGGATTGGGGGGTTGGCACAATGAGCAGTTCTTC. It is translated as CASSGLGGWHNEQFF.

V is TRBV27 and J is TRBJ1-2; tentative D call: TRBD1 (5 bases). V gave up 6 bases and J gave up 7 bases, with 15 bases separating them. CDR1 is MNHEY and CDR2 is SMNVEV in the germline V gene (reference sequence). The CDR3 has 13 amino acids. The CDR3 sequence: CASSPWGTGGYTF. The CDR3 DNA is TGTGCCAGCAGCCCCTGGGGTACAGGTGGCTACACCTTC.

The V and J genes are TRBV5-4 and TRBJ2-5; 7 nucleotides line up with TRBD1. Trimming removed 6 bases from V and 5 bases from J; junction bases left unmatched: 7. CDR3 length: 13 residues. Looked up from germline, CDR1 is SGHNT and CDR2 is YYREEE (reference sequence). The CDR3 nucleotides read TGTGCCAGCATAGGGGGCGCTTTCGAGACCCAGTACTTC. Protein product: CASIGGAFETQYF.

This chain connects TRBV16 to TRBJ1-1; 7 nucleotides match TRBD1. V trimming: 4 bases; J trimming: 3 bases; junction bases outside the gene matches: 5. Germline V gene data show CDR1 as KGHSY and CDR2 as FQNENV. This CDR3 spans 14 amino acids. The CDR3 region has the DNA TGTGCCAGCAGCCCCCAGGGGGGAGACACTGAAGCTTTCTTT. Encoded protein: CASSPQGGDTEAFF.

The CDR3 region is CAWRTKWSPRAGELFF. The CDR3 region has the DNA TGTGCCTGGAGAACAAAGTGGTCCCCACGGGCCGGGGAGCTGTTTTTT. This chain uses TRBV30 with TRBJ2-2; no clear D gene. In germline, CDR1 is GTSNPN, CDR2 SVGIG (reference sequence). The ends were cut back, 3 bases at V and 6 bases at J, with 20 bases in the middle. The CDR3 length is 16 residues.

The CDR3 loop reads CASSETLGRTYNEQFF. The CDR3 bases are TGTGCCAGCAGTGAAACGCTCGGGAGAACCTACAATGAGCAGTTCTTC. V gene TRBV25-1 combines with J gene TRBJ2-1, with D tentatively TRBD2 (6 bases). V was shortened by 2 bases and J by 2 bases, with 13 bases between the two germline ends. The germline CDR1 and CDR2 sequences are MGHDK and SYGVNS. The CDR3 length is 16 residues. Variable domain in full (rest from reference TRBV25-1 and TRBJ2-1): EADIYQTPRYLVIGTGKKITLECSQTMGHDKMYWYQQDPGMELHLIHYSYGVNSTEKGDLSSESTVSRIRTEHFPLTLESARPSHTSQYLCASSETLGRTYNEQFFGPGTRLTVL.

The chain has TRBV30 and TRBJ1-5; 7 bases line up with TRBD1. The junction had 7 bases not matched to a gene; V was cut back by 3 bases and J by 5 bases. This CDR3 contains 14 residues. CDR1 and CDR2 (germline): GTSNPN, SVGIG (reference sequence). The CDR3 DNA sequence: TGTGCCTGGAGCCGGAACAGGGGCGATCAGCCCCAGCATTTT. Translating it yields CAWSRNRGDQPQHF.

This clone appeared a single time. The chain uses TRBV5-4 and TRBJ2-7, with 7 bases matching TRBD1. Germline assignment: CDR1 SGHNT and CDR2 YYREEE (reference sequence). CDR3 size: 15 residues. Trimming took 3 bases from V and 6 from J; bases not matched to a gene: 12. As DNA, the CDR3 is TGTGCCAGCAGCTCCGGACCACAGGGGAGTAGCGAGCAGTACTTC. Residues: CASSSGPQGSSEQYF.

This chain links TRBV7-9 with TRBJ1-1; D uncertain. The length of the CDR3 is 13 residues. Germline lookup yields CDR1 SEHNR and CDR2 FQNEAQ (reference sequence). Trimming left V 0 bases short and J 1 base short, with 3 bases between. Here the CDR3 reads CASSLAANTEAFF. In nucleotides, the CDR3 is TGTGCCAGCAGCTTAGCGGCGAACACTGAAGCTTTCTTT.

The CDR3 loop is CSVNREYEQYF. Here the CDR3 DNA reads TGCAGTGTGAACAGGGAGTACGAGCAGTACTTC. The chain is built from TRBV20-1 and TRBJ2-7; D is perhaps TRBD1 (6 bases). The V end was cut by 7 bases, the J end by 4 bases, with 11 bases between. The CDR3 has 11 amino acids. Per the germline V gene, CDR1 is DFQATT and CDR2 is SNEGSKA (reference sequence).

V gene TRBV28 combines with J gene TRBJ2-7; TRBD2 might be the D (6 bases). V dropped 3 bases and J dropped 5 bases, with 11 bases sitting between them. The CDR3 consists of 13 residues. Germline V gives CDR1 MDHEN, CDR2 SYDVKM. CDR3 sequence: CASSFIGRDEQYF. DNA for the CDR3: TGTGCCAGCAGTTTTATCGGGAGAGACGAGCAGTACTTC.

V is TRBV30 and J is TRBJ2-7; the D gene is possibly TRBD2 (6 bases). The ends were cut back, 4 bases at V and 6 bases at J, with 13 bases in the middle. There are 12 residues in the CDR3. Germline CDR1 is GTSNPN and CDR2 is SVGIG (reference sequence). The chain's CDR3 is CAWTLRGSEQYF. The CDR3 DNA follows: TGTGCCTGGACCCTCCGGGGGAGCGAGCAGTACTTC.

CDR3 DNA sequence: TGTGCCAGCAACCTTGGGCGGACAGGGGTTGGAAACACCATATATTTT. It specifies CASNLGRTGVGNTIYF. The rearrangement joins TRBV7-9 to TRBJ1-3; the match to TRBD1 covers 9 bases. The CDR3 totals 16 residues. Germline V gene sequence: CDR1 SEHNR, CDR2 FQNEAQ (reference sequence). The trim removed 7 bases at V and 3 bases at J, leaving 10 bases unmatched.

This clone has just a few counts. The rearrangement links TRBV7-2 to TRBJ1-3; the D gene is possibly TRBD1 (6 bases). The germline V gene encodes CDR1 SGHTA and CDR2 FQGNSA. V lost 5 bases, J lost 5 bases, and 13 bases lay in between. This CDR3 has 14 residues. The CDR3 DNA reads as TGTGCCAGCAGCAGCGACAGGACTCGAAACACCATATATTTT. Residues: CASSSDRTRNTIYF.

CDR3 sequence reads: CASSLALRGTGELFF. The CDR3 DNA reads as TGTGCCAGCAGCTTAGCGCTGCGAGGGACCGGGGAGCTGTTTTTT. The chain employs TRBV7-2 and TRBJ2-2; TRBD2 is a possible D gene (5 bases). V lost 0 bases, J lost 5 bases, and 10 bases lay in between. CDR1 and CDR2 (germline): SGHTA, FQGNSA. The CDR3 extends over 15 amino acids.

A few counts support this clone. The chain uses TRBV19 and TRBJ2-7; D call uncertain. Looked up from germline, CDR1 is LNHDA and CDR2 is SQIVND (reference sequence). The CDR3 sequence is 14 residues long. V was cut by 2 bases and J by 3 bases, with 11 bases left in between. DNA of the CDR3: TGTGCCAGTAGTATATATGAGGTTTTCTACGAGCAGTACTTC. This codes for CASSIYEVFYEQYF.

V usage is TRBV29-1 and J usage is TRBJ2-7; D is uncertain. The V gene's germline CDR1 is SQVTM and CDR2 ANQGSEA. V was cut by 4 bases and J by 2 bases, with 6 bases left in between. The CDR3 consists of 11 residues. CDR3 coding DNA: TGCAGCGTTGCGCAGGCCTACGAGCAGTACTTC. This codes for CSVAQAYEQYF.

The chain couples TRBV18 to TRBJ2-1; no definite D call. V dropped 1 base and J dropped 0 bases, with 16 bases sitting between them. Germline-derived CDR1 and CDR2 are KGHSH and LQKENI. This CDR3 is 18 amino acids long. CDR3 DNA sequence: TGTGCCAGCTCACCACTGGGTCCCGGCGGAGTCTCCTACAATGAGCAGTTCTTC. The encoded protein is CASSPLGPGGVSYNEQFF.